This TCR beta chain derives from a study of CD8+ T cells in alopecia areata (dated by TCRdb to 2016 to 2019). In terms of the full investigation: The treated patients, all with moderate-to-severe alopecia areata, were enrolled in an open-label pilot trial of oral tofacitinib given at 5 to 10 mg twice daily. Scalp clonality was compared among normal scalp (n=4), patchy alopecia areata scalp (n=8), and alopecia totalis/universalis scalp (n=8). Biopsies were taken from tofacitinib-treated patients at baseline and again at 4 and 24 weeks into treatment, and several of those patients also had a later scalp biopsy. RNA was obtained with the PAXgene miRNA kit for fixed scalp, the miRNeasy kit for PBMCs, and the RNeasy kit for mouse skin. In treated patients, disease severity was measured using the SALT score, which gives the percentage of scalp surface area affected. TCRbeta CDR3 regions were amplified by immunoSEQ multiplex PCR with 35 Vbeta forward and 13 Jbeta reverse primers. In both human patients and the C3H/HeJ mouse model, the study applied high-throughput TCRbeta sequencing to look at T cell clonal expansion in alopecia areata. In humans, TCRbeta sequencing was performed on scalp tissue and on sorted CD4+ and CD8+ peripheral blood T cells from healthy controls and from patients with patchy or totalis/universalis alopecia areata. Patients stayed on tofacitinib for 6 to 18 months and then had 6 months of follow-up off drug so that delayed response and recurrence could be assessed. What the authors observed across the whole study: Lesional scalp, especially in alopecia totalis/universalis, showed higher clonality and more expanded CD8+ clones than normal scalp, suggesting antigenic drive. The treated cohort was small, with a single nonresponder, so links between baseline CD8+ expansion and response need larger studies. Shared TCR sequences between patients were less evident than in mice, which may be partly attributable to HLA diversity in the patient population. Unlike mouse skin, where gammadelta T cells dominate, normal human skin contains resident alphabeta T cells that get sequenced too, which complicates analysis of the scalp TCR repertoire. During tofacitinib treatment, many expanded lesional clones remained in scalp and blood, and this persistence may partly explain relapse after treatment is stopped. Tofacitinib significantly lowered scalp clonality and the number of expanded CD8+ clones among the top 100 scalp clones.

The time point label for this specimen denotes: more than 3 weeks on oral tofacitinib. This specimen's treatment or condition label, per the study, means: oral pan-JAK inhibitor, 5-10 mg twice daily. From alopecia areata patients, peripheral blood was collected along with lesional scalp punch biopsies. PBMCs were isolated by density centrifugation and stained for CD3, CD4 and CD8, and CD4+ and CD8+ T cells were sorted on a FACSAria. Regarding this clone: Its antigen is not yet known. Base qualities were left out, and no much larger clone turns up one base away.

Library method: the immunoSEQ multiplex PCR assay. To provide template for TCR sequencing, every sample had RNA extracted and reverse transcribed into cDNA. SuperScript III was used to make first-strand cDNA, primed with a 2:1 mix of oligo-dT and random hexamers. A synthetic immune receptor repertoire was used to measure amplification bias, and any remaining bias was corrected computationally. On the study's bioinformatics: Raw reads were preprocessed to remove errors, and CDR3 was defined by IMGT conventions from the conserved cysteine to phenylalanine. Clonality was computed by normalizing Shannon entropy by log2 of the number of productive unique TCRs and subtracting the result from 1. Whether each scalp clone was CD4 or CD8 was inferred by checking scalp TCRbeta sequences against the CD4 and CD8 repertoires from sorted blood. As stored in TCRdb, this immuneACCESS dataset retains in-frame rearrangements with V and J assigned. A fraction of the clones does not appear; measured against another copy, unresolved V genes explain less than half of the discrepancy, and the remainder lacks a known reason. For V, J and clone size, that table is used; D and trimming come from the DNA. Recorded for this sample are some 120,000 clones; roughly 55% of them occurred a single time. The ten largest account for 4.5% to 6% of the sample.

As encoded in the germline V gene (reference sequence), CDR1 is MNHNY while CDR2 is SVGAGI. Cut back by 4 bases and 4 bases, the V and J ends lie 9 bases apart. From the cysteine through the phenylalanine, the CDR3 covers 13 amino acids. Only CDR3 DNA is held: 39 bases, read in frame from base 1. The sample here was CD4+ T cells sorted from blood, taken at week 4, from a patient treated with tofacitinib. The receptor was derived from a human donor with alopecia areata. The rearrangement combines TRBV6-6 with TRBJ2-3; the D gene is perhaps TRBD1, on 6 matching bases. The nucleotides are TGTGCCAGCAGTTCGGGACATCCAGATACGCAGTATTTT. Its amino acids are CASSSGHPDTQYF.